This T cell receptor beta chain was identified during a study of human T cells and chemical hapten exposure. This clonotype occurred many times. Noted time point: patch test 1, 2 weeks after DPC sensitization. Treatment meaning: therapeutic diphenylcyclopropenone sensitization with weekly scalp DPC. TCRdb re-called the RACE reads with MiXCR, one entry per CDR3 protein. This sample has 380,000 or so distinct CDR3 sequences, with roughly 4.8% found just once. The origin of this receptor is a woman aged 50 to 65 with alopecia areata. Some clones in this sample may be carry-over from other donors' samples. The sequencing used whole blood, collected in connection with sensitization to the hapten diphenylcyclopropenone (DPC).

CDR3 sequence reads: CASRNKERRDYNEQFF. The DNA for the CDR3 is TGTGCCAGCAGAAACAAGGAGCGGCGGGACTACAATGAGCAGTTCTTC. The J gene is TRBJ2-1, the V gene TRBV27; TRBD2 might be the D (6 bases). There are 16 residues in the CDR3. Between the trimmed V and J ends, which lost 6 bases and 3 bases, there was a span of 18 bases. The germline CDR1 and CDR2 sequences are MNHEY and SMNVEV (reference sequence).